The 14 T cell receptor beta chains reported below all come from one sample, sequenced in a study of T-cell reconstitution after alpha-beta-depleted transplantation in children. Unique molecular identifiers featured in how the TCRbeta library was prepared. Each CDR3 protein gets one entry after TCRdb re-called the PCR reads with MiXCR. This table holds under 850,000 distinct CDR3 sequences, 13% found once. Sequencing was performed on PBMCs, taken before TCRalphabeta/CD19-depleted stem cell transplant. These receptors came from a girl aged 2 to 9 with congenital amegakaryocytic thrombocytopenia, due to receive a stem cell transplant.

This clonotype was counted at least ten times. The J gene is TRBJ2-5, the V gene TRBV20-1; possibly TRBD1 for D (5 bases). V dropped 6 bases and J dropped 4 bases, with 12 bases sitting between them. The germline V gene has CDR1 DFQATT and CDR2 SNEGSKA (reference sequence). The CDR3 contains 12 residues. CDR3 protein: CSAAKGRETQYF. CDR3 bases: TGCAGTGCAGCTAAGGGGCGAGAGACCCAGTACTTC.

V gene TRBV12-3 or TRBV12-4 combines with J gene TRBJ2-7; D gene ambiguous. V was shortened by 5 bases and J by 0 bases, with 17 bases between the two germline ends. The CDR3 has 16 residues. The CDR3 sequence is CASSAGLATNSYEQYF. CDR3 nucleotides: TGTGCCAGCAGTGCCGGTTTGGCTACAAACTCCTACGAGCAGTACTTC.

This clonotype was seen ten or more times. The CDR3 spells CSARRGTSGNEQFF. DNA for the CDR3: TGCAGTGCTAGAAGGGGGACTAGCGGGAATGAGCAGTTCTTC. This sequence joins TRBV20-1 and TRBJ2-1, with 12 bases that match TRBD2. Germline CDR1 reads DFQATT; CDR2 reads SNEGSKA (reference sequence). V dropped 2 bases and J dropped 7; count of bases not matched to a gene: 3. CDR3 length: 14 residues.

CDR3 residues: CASSQVLGASNQPQHF. CDR3 bases: TGCGCCAGCAGCCAAGTTTTGGGGGCCAGCAATCAGCCCCAGCATTTT. The J gene is TRBJ1-5, the V gene TRBV4-1; TRBD1 might be the D (6 bases). CDR3 length: 16 residues. Trimming removed 1 base at V and 1 base at J, with 11 bases between. From germline, CDR1 is MGHRA and CDR2 YSYEKL.

This clonotype was picked up many times. The chain uses TRBV20-1 and TRBJ2-3, with 10 bases fitting TRBD2. The germline V gene encodes CDR1 DFQATT and CDR2 SNEGSKA (reference sequence). The V segment lost 7 bases and the J segment 2 bases; nucleotides outside the gene matches: 6. The CDR3 consists of 14 residues. The CDR3 spells CSVWTSGFTDTQYF. The CDR3 DNA follows: TGCAGTGTATGGACTAGCGGATTCACAGATACGCAGTATTTT.

The J gene is TRBJ2-7, the V gene TRBV20-1; a possible D gene is TRBD1 (5 bases). Germline CDR1 and CDR2: DFQATT and SNEGSKA (reference sequence). Trimming stripped 0 bases from V and 3 bases from J, with 9 bases between. This CDR3 is 13 amino acids long. For the CDR3, the DNA is TGCAGTGCTAGAGACAGGGTAATCTACGAGCAGTACTTC. This gives the protein CSARDRVIYEQYF.

This clonotype was counted ten times or more. In nucleotides, the CDR3 is TGCGCCAGCAGCCGCGAATCGGACAGATGGGGGACTGAAGCTTTCTTT. Amino acids: CASSRESDRWGTEAFF. This sequence joins TRBV5-1 and TRBJ1-1, with D maybe TRBD1 (6 bases). From germline, CDR1 is SGHRS and CDR2 YFSETQ. The ends were cut back, 4 bases at V and 5 bases at J, with 21 bases in the middle. CDR3 length: 16 residues.

This clonotype was observed many times. The J gene is TRBJ2-7, the V gene TRBV5-1; weak D call: TRBD2 (5 bases). Between the trimmed V and J ends, which lost 0 bases and 5 bases, there was a span of 12 bases. Germline CDR1 and CDR2: SGHRS and YFSETQ. The CDR3 is 14 amino acids. The CDR3 region is CASSLAARENEQYF. As DNA, the CDR3 is TGCGCCAGCAGCTTGGCCGCGAGGGAGAACGAGCAGTACTTC.

This clonotype was recorded many times. A junction end diverges from the germline sequence, so it may reflect a read error. The CDR3 region has the DNA TGTGCCAGCAGCTCTCAGTCAGATACGCAGTATTTT. Translation gives CASSSQSDTQYF. This chain connects TRBV5-1 to TRBJ2-3; D gene ambiguous. The germline V gene encodes CDR1 SGHRS and CDR2 YFSETQ. This CDR3 comprises 12 residues. Based on the CDR3 plus reference TRBV5-1 and TRBJ2-3, the full variable domain is KAGVTQTPRYLIKTRGQQVTLSCSPISGHRSVSWYQQTPGQGLQFLFEYFSETQRNKGNFPGRFSGRQFSNSRSEMNVSTLELGDSALYLCASSSQSDTQYFGPGTRLTVL.

This clonotype was seen at least ten times. The chain uses TRBV28 and TRBJ2-2, with D tentatively TRBD2 (6 bases). The CDR3 runs to 14 residues. Trimming pared 4 bases from V and 4 bases from J, leaving 10 bases between. Germline lookup yields CDR1 MDHEN and CDR2 SYDVKM. The CDR3 sequence is CASSSAGATGELFF. The CDR3 DNA follows: TGTGCCAGCAGTTCAGCGGGTGCCACCGGGGAGCTGTTTTTT. The whole variable domain, filled in from reference TRBV28 and TRBJ2-2, reads DVKVTQSSRYLVKRTGEKVFLECVQDMDHENMFWYRQDPGLGLRLIYFSYDVKMKEKGDIPEGYSVSREKKERFSLILESASTNQTSMYLCASSSAGATGELFFGEGSRLTVL.

The chain combines TRBV5-1 with TRBJ2-2, with TRBD2 identical over 9 bases. In germline, CDR1 is SGHRS, CDR2 YFSETQ. The trim removed 4 bases at V and 5 bases at J, leaving 9 bases unmatched. The CDR3 covers 16 residues. The chain's CDR3 is CASSPDPLAGTGELFF. The CDR3 DNA sequence: TGCGCCAGCAGCCCCGACCCCCTAGCGGGGACCGGGGAGCTGTTTTTT. Using reference TRBV5-1 and TRBJ2-2 for the parts outside the CDR3, the full variable domain is KAGVTQTPRYLIKTRGQQVTLSCSPISGHRSVSWYQQTPGQGLQFLFEYFSETQRNKGNFPGRFSGRQFSNSRSEMNVSTLELGDSALYLCASSPDPLAGTGELFFGEGSRLTVL.

This clonotype showed up just a few times. V usage is TRBV7-2 and J usage is TRBJ2-7; TRBD2 is a possible D gene (6 bases). This CDR3 contains 14 residues. Trimming took off 8 bases at V and 2 bases at J, with 16 bases between the two ends. The germline CDR1 and CDR2 sequences are SGHTA and FQGNSA. In nucleotides, the CDR3 is TGTGCCAGCCGACCGGGACTTTCCCCCTACGAGCAGTACTTC. Residues: CASRPGLSPYEQYF.

V and J are TRBV5-1 and TRBJ2-1; TRBD2 matches 13 bases. Germline CDR1 SGHRS, CDR2 YFSETQ. The ends lost 5 bases at V and 8 bases at J; junction bases unmatched: 10. The CDR3 is 16 amino acids. CDR3 bases: TGCGCCAGCAGTCCCGGACTAGCGGGAGTTATGGATGAGCAGTTCTTC. This translates into CASSPGLAGVMDEQFF.

This clonotype has at least ten counts. J is TRBJ2-1 and V is TRBV6-4; 12 bases line up with TRBD2. This CDR3 is built from 15 residues. The J segment lost 8 bases and the V segment lost 6 bases, leaving 8 bases of the junction unmatched. CDR1 and CDR2 from the germline V gene are MRHNA and SNTAGT. CDR3 DNA sequence: TGTGCCAGCAGCAGGACTAGCGGGAAGAGCGATGAGCAGTTCTTC. The encoded protein is CASSRTSGKSDEQFF.